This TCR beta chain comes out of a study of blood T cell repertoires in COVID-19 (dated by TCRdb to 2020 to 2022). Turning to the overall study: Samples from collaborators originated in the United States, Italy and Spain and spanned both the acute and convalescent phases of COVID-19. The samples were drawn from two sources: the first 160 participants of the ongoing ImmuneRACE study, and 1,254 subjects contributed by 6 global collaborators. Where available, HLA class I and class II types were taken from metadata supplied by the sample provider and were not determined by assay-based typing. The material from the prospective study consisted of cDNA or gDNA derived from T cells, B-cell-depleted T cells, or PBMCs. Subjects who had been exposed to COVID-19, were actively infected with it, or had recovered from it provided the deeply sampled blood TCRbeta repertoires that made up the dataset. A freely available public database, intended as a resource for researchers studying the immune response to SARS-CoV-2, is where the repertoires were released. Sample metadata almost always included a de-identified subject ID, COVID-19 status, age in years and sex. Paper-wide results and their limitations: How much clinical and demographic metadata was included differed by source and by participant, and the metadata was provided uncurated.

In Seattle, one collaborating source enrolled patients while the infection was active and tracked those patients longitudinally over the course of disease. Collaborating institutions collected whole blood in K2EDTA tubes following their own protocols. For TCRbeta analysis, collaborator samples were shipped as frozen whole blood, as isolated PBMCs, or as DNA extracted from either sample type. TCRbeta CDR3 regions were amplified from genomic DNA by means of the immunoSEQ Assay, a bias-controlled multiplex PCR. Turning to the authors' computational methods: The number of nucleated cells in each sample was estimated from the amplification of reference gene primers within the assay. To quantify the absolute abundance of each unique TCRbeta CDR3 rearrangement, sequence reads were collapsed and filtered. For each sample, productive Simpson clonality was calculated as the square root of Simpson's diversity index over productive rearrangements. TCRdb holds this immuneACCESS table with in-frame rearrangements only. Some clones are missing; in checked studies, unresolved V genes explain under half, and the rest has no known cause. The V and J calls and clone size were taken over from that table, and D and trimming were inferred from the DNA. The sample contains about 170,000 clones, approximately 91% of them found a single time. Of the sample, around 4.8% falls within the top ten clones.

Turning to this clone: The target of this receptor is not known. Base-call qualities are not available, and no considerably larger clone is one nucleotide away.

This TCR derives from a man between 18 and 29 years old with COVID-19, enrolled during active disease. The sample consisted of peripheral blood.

Here the CDR3 is given as CASGQGPNSYEQYF. The sequenced DNA: TGTGCCAGCGGACAGGGGCCTAACTCCTACGAGCAGTACTTC. The chain uses TRBV6-5 and TRBJ2-7; 9 bases in between match TRBD1. The CDR3 goes from the cysteine to the phenylalanine over 14 residues. The read is trimmed to its CDR3 DNA, 42 bases read in frame from base 1. V loses 8 bases at its end and J loses 0 bases; junction bases beyond the gene matches: 5. In the germline V gene, CDR1 corresponds to MNHEY and CDR2 to SVGAGI.